Each of the 25 T cell receptor beta chains below was sequenced from the same sample in a study of control samples from healthy donors and cancer patients. TCRdb keeps only in-frame clones here, not all; method: immunoSEQ multiplex PCR. The sample gives approximately 220,000 clones, roughly 94% of which show up once; 1.5% is in the top ten. The source material was blood. These receptors all stem from a man aged 50-60 years in good health.

This chain connects TRBV20-1 to TRBJ1-1, with a possible D match to TRBD1 (5 bases). The V and J ends lost 2 bases and 7 bases respectively, with 5 bases between them. Germline assignment: CDR1 DFQATT and CDR2 SNEGSKA (reference sequence). This CDR3 has 10 residues. The CDR3 protein is CSARQGEAFF. CDR3 bases: TGCAGTGCTAGACAGGGTGAAGCTTTCTTT.

This chain connects TRBV10-3 to TRBJ1-3, with TRBD1 identical over 7 bases. The CDR3 contains 15 residues. Germline V gene data show CDR1 as ENHRY and CDR2 as SYGVKD. Trimming removed 3 bases from V and 3 bases from J; junction bases left unmatched: 5. The CDR3 reads CAISEGGAYGNTIYF. DNA of the CDR3: TGTGCCATCAGTGAAGGGGGCGCTTATGGAAACACCATATATTTT.

V gene TRBV18 combines with J gene TRBJ2-6; D ambiguous. This CDR3 region has 18 residues. V was shortened by 2 bases and J by 0 bases, with 14 bases between the two germline ends. From germline, CDR1 is KGHSH and CDR2 LQKENI. CDR3 DNA: TGTGCCAGCTCACCAGAGCAGTTGGGCCCCTCTGGGGCCAACGTCCTGACTTTC. Protein: CASSPEQLGPSGANVLTF. Together with reference TRBV18 and TRBJ2-6, the CDR3 gives the full variable domain: NAGVMQNPRHLVRRRGQEARLRCSPMKGHSHVYWYRQLPEEGLKFMVYLQKENIIDESGMPKERFSAEFPKEGPSILRIQQVVRGDSAAYFCASSPEQLGPSGANVLTFGAGSRLTVL.

This chain links TRBV6-4 with TRBJ2-3, with D maybe TRBD2 (6 bases). V was shortened by 3 bases and J by 2 bases, with 9 bases between the two germline ends. This CDR3 spans 14 amino acids. CDR1 and CDR2 from the germline V gene are MRHNA and SNTAGT. The CDR3 sequence: CASSDRGYTDTQYF. The CDR3 region has the DNA TGTGCCAGCAGTGATCGGGGGTACACAGATACGCAGTATTTT.

This rearrangement joins TRBV5-1 to TRBJ1-1; TRBD1 is a possible D gene (6 bases). V was pared by 5 bases and J by 3 bases, with 17 bases between. The CDR3 covers 15 residues. CDR1 is SGHRS and CDR2 is YFSETQ in the germline V gene. The CDR3: CASRRNGGADTEAFF. DNA for the CDR3: TGCGCCAGCAGACGGAACGGGGGCGCGGACACTGAAGCTTTCTTT.

The chain couples TRBV28 to TRBJ2-6; D gene unclear. CDR3 length: 13 residues. Trimming stripped 7 bases from V and 2 bases from J, with 6 bases between. The germline V gene encodes CDR1 MDHEN and CDR2 SYDVKM. CDR3 residues: CASIGAGANVLTF. DNA for the CDR3: TGTGCCAGCATAGGCGCTGGGGCCAACGTCCTGACTTTC. Complete variable domain (other parts from reference TRBV28 and TRBJ2-6): DVKVTQSSRYLVKRTGEKVFLECVQDMDHENMFWYRQDPGLGLRLIYFSYDVKMKEKGDIPEGYSVSREKKERFSLILESASTNQTSMYLCASIGAGANVLTFGAGSRLTVL.

The chain's CDR3 is CASSPRTVLSPLHF. The CDR3 DNA sequence: TGTGCCAGCAGTCCAAGGACGGTACTTTCACCCCTCCACTTT. V is TRBV27 and J is TRBJ1-6, with D unresolved. CDR1 and CDR2 from the germline V gene are MNHEY and SMNVEV (reference sequence). V was cut by 5 bases and J by 9 bases, with 14 bases left in between. The CDR3 is 14 residues long.

The genes are TRBV5-5 and TRBJ1-5, with D unclear. There are 13 residues in the CDR3. V was cut by 2 bases and J by 5 bases, with 8 bases left in between. Germline CDR1 is SGHKS and CDR2 is YYEKEE (reference sequence). The CDR3 region has the DNA TGTGCCAGCAGCTTCGGGCGGCATCAGCCCCAGCATTTT. Its translation is CASSFGRHQPQHF. Based on the CDR3 plus reference TRBV5-5 and TRBJ1-5, the full variable domain is DAGVTQSPTHLIKTRGQQVTLRCSPISGHKSVSWYQQVLGQGPQFIFQYYEKEERGRGNFPDRFSARQFPNYSSELNVNALLLGDSALYLCASSFGRHQPQHFGDGTRLSIL.

This chain links TRBV4-2 with TRBJ2-1, with 14 positions matching TRBD2. V lost 4 bases to trimming and J lost 4 bases; unmatched junction nucleotides: 9. CDR1 and CDR2 (germline): LGHNA, YNFKEQ. The CDR3 has 18 residues. CDR3 region: CASSLGLAGGFYYNEQFF. The CDR3 DNA reads as TGTGCCAGCAGCCTTGGACTAGCGGGGGGTTTTTATTACAATGAGCAGTTCTTC.

This chain links TRBV28 with TRBJ2-3, with D possibly being TRBD1 or TRBD2 (5 bases each). Trimming cost V 3 bases and J 4 bases, with 14 bases left between them. The CDR3 totals 15 residues. Germline CDR1 and CDR2: MDHEN and SYDVKM. The CDR3 DNA reads as TGTGCCAGCAGTTTTGGGACCCCCGGGTCAGATACGCAGTATTTT. Protein: CASSFGTPGSDTQYF.

The chain carries TRBV18 and TRBJ2-1, with D uncertain. The CDR3 spans 13 residues. The germline V and J ends were trimmed by 3 bases and 0 bases, with 3 bases remaining between them. Germline CDR1 reads KGHSH; CDR2 reads LQKENI. CDR3 coding DNA: TGTGCCAGCTCACCTCCCTCCTACAATGAGCAGTTCTTC. This sequence encodes CASSPPSYNEQFF.

Only one count was recorded for this clone. The rearrangement uses TRBV7-9 and TRBJ2-7; the D gene could be TRBD1 or TRBD2 (5 bases each). CDR3 size: 13 residues. V was shortened by 5 bases and J by 6 bases, with 14 bases between the two germline ends. Germline V gives CDR1 SEHNR, CDR2 FQNEAQ (reference sequence). The CDR3 DNA is TGTGCCAGCAGCCCCAGCAGGGACCGCGAGCAGTACTTC. Encoded protein: CASSPSRDREQYF.

The chain links TRBV5-6 to TRBJ2-7; either TRBD1 or TRBD2 may fit D (5 bases each). V was clipped by 0 bases and J by 2 bases, with 9 bases between them. The CDR3 covers 14 residues. CDR1 is SGHDT and CDR2 is YYEEEE in the germline V gene. For the CDR3, the DNA is TGTGCCAGCAGCTTGGGGGACCCTACCTACGAGCAGTACGTC. Protein sequence: CASSLGDPTYEQYV.

The V and J genes are TRBV6-2 or TRBV6-3 and TRBJ1-2, with unresolved D. The CDR3 has 12 residues. Trimming took 5 bases from V and 6 from J, leaving 10 bases between them. Germline values: CDR1 MNHEY, CDR2 SVGEGT. In nucleotides, the CDR3 is TGTGCCAGCAGTCCCTCTGGGCATGGCTACACCTTC. Amino acids: CASSPSGHGYTF.

V usage is TRBV6-6 and J usage is TRBJ1-2, with 7 bases lining up with TRBD1. Trimming removed 8 bases from V and 3 bases from J; junction bases left unmatched: 6. The CDR3 contains 13 residues. CDR1 and CDR2 from the germline V gene are MNHNY and SVGAGI (reference sequence). The CDR3 region has the DNA TGTGCCAGCGTTGACAGGGTTGACTATGGCTACACCTTC. Its translation is CASVDRVDYGYTF.

This rearrangement joins TRBV5-1 to TRBJ1-1; the D is unclear. CDR3 size: 15 residues. Trimming took off 0 bases at V and 1 base at J, with 10 bases between the two ends. CDR1 and CDR2 (germline): SGHRS, YFSETQ. Written as DNA, the CDR3 is TGCGCCAGCAGCTTGGATAGGTCGGGGAACACTGAAGCTTTCTTT. This gives the protein CASSLDRSGNTEAFF.

The V and J genes are TRBV19 and TRBJ1-1; TRBD1 aligns across 9 bases. The CDR3 runs to 16 residues. The germline gives CDR1 LNHDA, CDR2 SQIVND (reference sequence). Germline trimming cut 3 bases from V and 5 bases from J; bases unmatched to any gene: 10. CDR3 residues: CASSIPPTGGRTEAFF. CDR3 nucleotides: TGTGCCAGTAGTATCCCCCCGACAGGGGGTCGGACTGAAGCTTTCTTT.

The chain recombines TRBV10-3 with TRBJ1-3; tentative D call: TRBD1 (6 bases). V gave up 4 bases and J gave up 2 bases, with 6 bases separating them. The CDR3 loop spans 13 amino acids. CDR1 and CDR2 (germline): ENHRY, SYGVKD. CDR3 residues: CAISGTAGNTIYF. DNA of the CDR3: TGTGCCATCAGTGGGACAGCTGGAAACACCATATATTTT.

Note on this clone: The junction departs from germline at one end; a sequencing error may be responsible. V and J are TRBV7-7 and TRBJ2-5; 10 bases are shared with TRBD2. The V gene's germline CDR1 is SSHAT and CDR2 FNYEAQ (reference sequence). The CDR3 sequence is 18 residues long. The CDR3 DNA reads TGTGCTAGCAGCTCCAGTAGCCTAGCGGGGGCCTCCCCTTGGGCCCAGTACTTC. The encoded protein is CASSSSSLAGASPWAQYF.

This chain uses TRBV9 with TRBJ2-1; D remains ambiguous. CDR1 is SGDLS, CDR2 YYNGEE, per germline. Between the trimmed V and J ends, which lost 0 bases and 4 bases, there was a span of 11 bases. The CDR3 runs to 15 residues. In nucleotides, the CDR3 is TGTGCCAGCAGCGTAGAGGTGGTTACGTACAATGAGCAGTTCTTC. This sequence encodes CASSVEVVTYNEQFF.

This chain connects TRBV5-1 to TRBJ1-5, with D possibly matching TRBD1 (5 bases). The CDR3 contains 14 residues. V was shortened by 0 bases and J by 3 bases, with 7 bases between the two germline ends. Germline-derived CDR1 and CDR2 are SGHRS and YFSETQ. The CDR3 is CASSLGDLNQPQHF. CDR3 bases: TGCGCCAGCAGCTTGGGGGACCTCAATCAGCCCCAGCATTTT.

The chain couples TRBV7-2 to TRBJ2-1, with unresolved D. Germline V lookup: CDR1 SGHTA, CDR2 FQGNSA. The length of the CDR3 is 14 residues. V was cut by 5 bases and J by 9 bases, with 17 bases left in between. The CDR3 sequence is CASSPIGPGREQFF. The CDR3 DNA follows: TGTGCCAGCAGCCCGATAGGACCGGGCCGTGAGCAGTTCTTC. The full variable domain, rest sourced from reference TRBV7-2 and TRBJ2-1, is GAGVSQSPSNKVTEKGKDVELRCDPISGHTALYWYRQSLGQGLEFLIYFQGNSAPDKSGLPSDRFSAERTGGSVSTLTIQRTQQEDSAVYLCASSPIGPGREQFFGPGTRLTVL.

The rearrangement uses TRBV5-6 and TRBJ2-7; 11 bases are shared with TRBD1. The germline CDR1 and CDR2 sequences are SGHDT and YYEEEE. The CDR3 covers 15 residues. V lost 4 bases and J lost 3; bases outside the gene matches: 6. The CDR3 is CASSGPGQGDYEQYF. The CDR3, as DNA: TGTGCCAGCAGCGGGCCGGGACAGGGGGACTACGAGCAGTACTTC.

The DNA of the CDR3 is TGTGCCAGCAGTTTAAACCTTTACTATGGCTACACCTTC. Its translation is CASSLNLYYGYTF. The chain joins TRBV28 to TRBJ1-2, with D uncertain. V lost 2 bases and J 3 bases, leaving 7 bases between the germline ends. Germline V lookup: CDR1 MDHEN, CDR2 SYDVKM. CDR3 length: 13 amino acids.

The CDR3 here is CAIKGQGFSDTQYF. The CDR3 DNA reads as TGTGCCATCAAGGGACAGGGTTTTTCAGATACGCAGTATTTT. This chain links TRBV10-3 with TRBJ2-3, with 9 bases aligning to TRBD1. Germline V gene sequence: CDR1 ENHRY, CDR2 SYGVKD. CDR3 length equals 14 residues. Trimming took 7 bases from V and 4 from J; bases not matched to a gene: 6.